The 23 T cell receptor beta chains in this list originate from one sample, sequenced in a study of CD8+ T cells in alopecia areata. CD4+ cells obtained from four to six patients were subjected to sorting into CD25+CD127- cells. The authors extracted RNA and reverse transcribed it into cDNA as the sequencing template. Here immunoSEQ multiplex PCR was the method, and the copy in TCRdb shows in-frame clones only, minus some. The table includes about 37,000 clones, around 57% detected once. Sequences were obtained from CD4+ Tregs sorted from blood. The origin of the receptors is a human donor with alopecia areata.

Only a few counts were recorded for this clone. This chain links TRBV4-3 with TRBJ2-7; D perhaps matches TRBD1 (6 bases). The ends were cut back, 6 bases at V and 3 bases at J, with 12 bases in the middle. This CDR3 comprises 13 residues. Germline V gives CDR1 LGHNA, CDR2 YSLEER. In DNA form, the CDR3 reads TGCGCCAGCAGTGGTCACAGGGACTACGAGCAGTACTTC. It is translated as CASSGHRDYEQYF.

The chain employs TRBV6-5 and TRBJ1-1; perhaps TRBD1 as D (5 bases). This CDR3 comprises 14 residues. V was cut by 2 bases and J by 1 base, with 8 bases left in between. CDR1 is MNHEY, CDR2 SVGAGI, per germline. This chain's CDR3 is CASSYAGRNTEAFF. The DNA of the CDR3 is TGTGCCAGCAGTTACGCGGGACGGAACACTGAAGCTTTCTTT.

J is TRBJ2-1 and V is TRBV5-6; D is uncertain. There are 14 residues in the CDR3. Per germline, CDR1 SGHDT and CDR2 YYEEEE. V lost 1 base to trimming and J lost 4 bases, with 9 bases between them. The CDR3 bases are TGTGCCAGCAGCTTGTTCGGCGGTTACAATGAGCAGTTCTTC. Encoded protein: CASSLFGGYNEQFF.

The rearrangement joins TRBV14 to TRBJ2-1, with TRBD2 matching over 9 bases. CDR1 and CDR2 from the germline V gene are SGHDN and FVKESK. J lost 5 bases, V lost 0 bases, and 11 bases had no gene match. This CDR3 region has 18 residues. The CDR3 here is CASSQDPPLSGRNNEQFF. The CDR3 coding sequence is TGTGCCAGCAGCCAAGATCCGCCGCTCAGCGGGAGGAACAATGAGCAGTTCTTC.

About this clone: Its ends do not fully match the called genes, so a read error is possible. The chain combines TRBV10-3 with TRBJ1-6; D is possibly TRBD1 (5 bases). The CDR3 is 15 amino acids. CDR1 and CDR2 (germline): ENHRY, SYGVKD. The CDR3 sequence: CASSYGRTSNSPLHF. CDR3 nucleotides: TGTGCCAGCAGTTACGGTCGGACATCTAATTCACCCCTCCACTTT.

The chain recombines TRBV28 with TRBJ2-7, with a weak D call TRBD1 (6 bases). The CDR3 is 12 amino acids. The V gene's germline CDR1 is MDHEN and CDR2 SYDVKM. The V end was cut by 4 bases, the J end by 5 bases, with 9 bases between. CDR3 DNA sequence: TGTGCCAGCAGTTACAGGGTCCACGAGCAGTACTTC. It codes for CASSYRVHEQYF.

This chain uses TRBV12-5 with TRBJ2-7; 8 bases agree with TRBD1. V shed 9 bases and J 5 bases; nucleotides not matched to a gene: 9. This CDR3 comprises 13 residues. Germline CDR1 is LGHNT and CDR2 is FRNRAP. The CDR3 here is CARDPGQADEQYF. The CDR3 DNA is TGTGCTAGAGACCCGGGACAGGCCGACGAGCAGTACTTC.

In its sample, this clone was seen a few times. The chain has TRBV29-1 and TRBJ2-4, with a weak D call TRBD2 (6 bases). CDR3 length: 12 amino acids. V shed 6 bases and J shed 7 bases, with 13 bases lying between them. CDR1 and CDR2 (germline): SQVTM, ANQGSEA. CDR3 sequence (DNA): TGCAGCGTGGGACGGGCGGGGAACATTCAGTACTTC. As protein: CSVGRAGNIQYF.

A few counts support this clone. The CDR3 spells CASSRTAGTQYF. CDR3 in DNA: TGTGCCAGCAGCCGGACGGCAGGTACGCAGTATTTT. The chain recombines TRBV11-1 with TRBJ2-3; D gene unclear. Per germline, CDR1 SGHAT and CDR2 FQDESV (reference sequence). V lost 5 bases and J 8 bases, leaving 11 bases between the germline ends. This CDR3 spans 12 amino acids.

This clone was counted between two and nine times. The chain links TRBV7-8 to TRBJ2-1, with TRBD1 as a possible D gene (6 bases). The CDR3 extends over 16 amino acids. Germline V gene lookup returns CDR1 SGHVS and CDR2 FQNEAQ. V was shortened by 5 bases and J by 2 bases, with 16 bases between the two germline ends. CDR3 nucleotide sequence: TGTGCCAGCAGCATCCAGACAGGTCTGACCTACAATGAGCAGTTCTTC. Protein product: CASSIQTGLTYNEQFF.

This clone was counted between two and nine times. The V gene is TRBV20-1, the J gene TRBJ2-7; 8 bases are shared with TRBD1. Unmatched junction bases numbered 3, after V lost 8 bases and J lost 3 bases. The CDR3 runs 11 residues. CDR1 and CDR2 from the germline V gene are DFQATT and SNEGSKA (reference sequence). CDR3 loop: CSTGGGYEQYF. For the CDR3, the DNA is TGCAGTACAGGGGGAGGCTACGAGCAGTACTTC.

The gene calls are TRBV5-6 and TRBJ2-7, with D possibly matching TRBD2 (5 bases). Trimming pared 2 bases from V and 2 bases from J, leaving 14 bases between. The CDR3 length is 15 residues. CDR1 and CDR2 from the germline V gene are SGHDT and YYEEEE. CDR3 sequence: CASSFLASQTYEQYF. CDR3 sequence (DNA): TGTGCCAGCAGCTTTTTGGCTAGCCAAACCTACGAGCAGTACTTC.

Only a few counts were recorded for this clone. V gene TRBV11-1 combines with J gene TRBJ2-1; D possibly corresponds to TRBD1 (6 bases). The CDR3 contains 13 residues. Germline lookup yields CDR1 SGHAT and CDR2 FQDESV (reference sequence). Trimming took off 5 bases at V and 4 bases at J, with 9 bases between the two ends. The CDR3 sequence is CASSKDRYNEQFF. For the CDR3, the DNA is TGTGCCAGCAGCAAAGACAGGTACAATGAGCAGTTCTTC.

The chain recombines TRBV18 with TRBJ2-3; the D gene could be TRBD1 or TRBD2 (6 bases each). V lost 3 bases and J 3 bases, leaving 16 bases between the germline ends. CDR1 and CDR2 from the germline V gene are KGHSH and LQKENI. The CDR3 runs 16 residues. As DNA, the CDR3 is TGTGCCAGCTCACCCTTGTCGGGGGCGTTAACAGATACGCAGTATTTT. It specifies CASSPLSGALTDTQYF.

Worth noting for this clone: At one end, the junction sequence differs from germline, possibly due to a read error. The chain uses TRBV6-5 and TRBJ2-5; 7 nucleotides agree with TRBD2. The germline CDR1 and CDR2 sequences are MNHEY and SVGAGI. The CDR3 is made up of 15 amino acids. The chain's CDR3 is CASSPNLAAQEAQYF. As DNA, the CDR3 is TGTGCCAGCAGCCCAAATCTAGCGGCCCAAGAGGCCCAGTACTTC.

This clone was seen a handful of times. This chain uses TRBV5-4 with TRBJ2-7; 11 bases are a match to TRBD2. The CDR3 has 15 residues. The germline V gene encodes CDR1 SGHNT and CDR2 YYREEE (reference sequence). The V and J ends lost 4 bases and 0 bases, in that order; junction bases with no gene match: 3. The CDR3 loop is CASSPSGRNSYEQYF. CDR3 in DNA: TGTGCCAGCAGCCCTAGCGGGAGGAACTCCTACGAGCAGTACTTC.

This clone is categorized as medium-sized. The gene calls are TRBV7-8 and TRBJ2-3, with TRBD2 identical over 11 bases. J gave up 4 bases and V 1 base, and 4 bases lay outside the gene matches. The CDR3 length is 16 residues. CDR1 and CDR2 (germline): SGHVS, FQNEAQ. The CDR3 DNA reads as TGTGCCAGCAGCTTAGTGGGACTAGCGGCCCCAGATACGCAGTATTTT. It is translated as CASSLVGLAAPDTQYF.

The CDR3 nucleotides are TGTGCCAGCAGCTTATGGGGGGGGGCCCACGAGCAGTACTTC. Its protein is CASSLWGGAHEQYF. The V gene is TRBV7-2, the J gene TRBJ2-7, with a tentative D call TRBD2 (7 bases). The CDR3 loop spans 14 amino acids. V gave up 2 bases and J gave up 5 bases, with 13 bases separating them. Germline V gene sequence: CDR1 SGHTA, CDR2 FQGNSA. The variable domain in full, completed from reference TRBV7-2 and TRBJ2-7, reads GAGVSQSPSNKVTEKGKDVELRCDPISGHTALYWYRQSLGQGLEFLIYFQGNSAPDKSGLPSDRFSAERTGGSVSTLTIQRTQQEDSAVYLCASSLWGGAHEQYFGPGTRLTVT.

The gene calls are TRBV7-2 and TRBJ2-3, with unresolved D. CDR1 SGHTA and CDR2 FQGNSA come from the germline V gene. The length of the CDR3 is 12 residues. V shed 3 bases and J shed 9 bases, with 10 bases lying between them. The CDR3 nucleotides are TGTGCCAGCAGCTTCCATCTGGAGACGCAGTATTTT. It encodes CASSFHLETQYF. The complete variable domain, with remaining parts taken from reference TRBV7-2 and TRBJ2-3, reads GAGVSQSPSNKVTEKGKDVELRCDPISGHTALYWYRQSLGQGLEFLIYFQGNSAPDKSGLPSDRFSAERTGGSVSTLTIQRTQQEDSAVYLCASSFHLETQYFGPGTRLTVL.

The J gene is TRBJ1-5, the V gene TRBV28; D is possibly TRBD1 (5 bases). CDR3 size: 15 residues. Germline values: CDR1 MDHEN, CDR2 SYDVKM. Trimming stripped 3 bases from V and 5 bases from J, with 14 bases between. The CDR3 here is CASSFVGRVHQPQHF. The CDR3 region has the DNA TGTGCCAGCAGTTTTGTCGGCAGGGTCCATCAGCCCCAGCATTTT. Using reference TRBV28 and TRBJ1-5 for the parts outside the CDR3, the full variable domain is DVKVTQSSRYLVKRTGEKVFLECVQDMDHENMFWYRQDPGLGLRLIYFSYDVKMKEKGDIPEGYSVSREKKERFSLILESASTNQTSMYLCASSFVGRVHQPQHFGDGTRLSIL.

V usage is TRBV5-4 and J usage is TRBJ2-7, with TRBD1 as a possible D gene (6 bases). This CDR3 spans 15 amino acids. Trimming pared 4 bases from V and 0 bases from J, leaving 14 bases between. The germline V gene has CDR1 SGHNT and CDR2 YYREEE (reference sequence). In DNA form, the CDR3 reads TGTGCCAGCAGCCCGGACAGAAAAAGCTCCTACGAGCAGTACTTC. Residues: CASSPDRKSSYEQYF.

The table lists this clone with a count of one. V gene TRBV4-3 combines with J gene TRBJ1-2; D gene ambiguous. V lost 0 bases to trimming and J lost 1 base, with 0 bases between them. CDR1 is LGHNA, CDR2 YSLEER, per germline. The CDR3 has 12 residues. In DNA form, the CDR3 reads TGCGCCAGCAGCCAAGATAACTATGGCTACACCTTC. This codes for CASSQDNYGYTF.

This sequence joins TRBV30 and TRBJ2-2; no clear D. The CDR3 has 11 amino acids. Germline V gene data show CDR1 as GTSNPN and CDR2 as SVGIG (reference sequence). Trimming left V 5 bases short and J 5 bases short, with 6 bases between. The CDR3 sequence is CAWEKTGELFF. CDR3 in DNA: TGTGCCTGGGAGAAAACCGGGGAGCTGTTTTTT.